The TCR beta chain described here comes from a study of beta chain features in type 1 diabetes. Study-wide results and limits: People with Type 1 diabetes carried modestly yet significantly shorter TCRB CDR3s in all four CD4+ subsets.

All of the isolated RNA was reverse transcribed, so expressed TCRB transcripts were sequenced. The method was immunoSEQ multiplex PCR; TCRdb's version includes in-frame clones alone and lacks a portion of them. This table has 630,000 or so clones, more than 13% appearing once. Notes on this clone: As yet, its antigen is unknown.

Input material: naive CD4+ T cells from blood. The clonotype comes from a man aged 18 to 30 with type 1 diabetes.

In DNA, the CDR3 is TGTGCCACCAGGGACCAGAACTACAATGAGCAGTTCTTC. This gives the protein CATRDQNYNEQFF. The J gene is TRBJ2-1, the V gene TRBV10-3; D may be TRBD1 or TRBD2 (5 bases each). Germline CDR1 ENHRY, CDR2 SYGVKD. V was cut by 10 bases and J by 3 bases, with 13 bases left in between. This CDR3 is built from 13 residues.